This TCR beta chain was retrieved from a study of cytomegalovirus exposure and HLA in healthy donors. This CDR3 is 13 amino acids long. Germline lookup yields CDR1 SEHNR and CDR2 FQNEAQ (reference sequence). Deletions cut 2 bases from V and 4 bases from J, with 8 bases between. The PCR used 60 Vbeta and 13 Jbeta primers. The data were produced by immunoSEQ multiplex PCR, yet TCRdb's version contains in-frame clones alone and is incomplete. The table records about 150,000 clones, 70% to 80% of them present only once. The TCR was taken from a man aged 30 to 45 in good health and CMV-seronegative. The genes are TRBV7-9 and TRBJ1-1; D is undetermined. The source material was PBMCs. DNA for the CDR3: TGTGCCAGCAGCTTAAGGCGCGGCACTGAAGCTTTCTTT. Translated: CASSLRRGTEAFF.